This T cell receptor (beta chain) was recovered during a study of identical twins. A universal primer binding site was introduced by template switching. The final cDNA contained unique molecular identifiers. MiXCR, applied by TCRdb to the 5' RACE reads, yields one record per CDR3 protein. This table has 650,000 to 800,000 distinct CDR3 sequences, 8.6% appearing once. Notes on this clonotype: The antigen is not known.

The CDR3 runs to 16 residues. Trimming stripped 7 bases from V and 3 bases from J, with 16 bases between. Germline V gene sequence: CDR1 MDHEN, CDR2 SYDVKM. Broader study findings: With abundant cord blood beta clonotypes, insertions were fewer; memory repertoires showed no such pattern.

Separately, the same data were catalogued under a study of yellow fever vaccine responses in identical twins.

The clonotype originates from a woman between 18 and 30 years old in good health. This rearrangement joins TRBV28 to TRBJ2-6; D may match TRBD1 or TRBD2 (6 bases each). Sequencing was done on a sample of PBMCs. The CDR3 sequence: CASKKEGVSGANVLTF. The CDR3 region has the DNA TGTGCCAGCAAGAAGGAGGGGGTGAGTGGGGCCAACGTCCTGACTTTC.